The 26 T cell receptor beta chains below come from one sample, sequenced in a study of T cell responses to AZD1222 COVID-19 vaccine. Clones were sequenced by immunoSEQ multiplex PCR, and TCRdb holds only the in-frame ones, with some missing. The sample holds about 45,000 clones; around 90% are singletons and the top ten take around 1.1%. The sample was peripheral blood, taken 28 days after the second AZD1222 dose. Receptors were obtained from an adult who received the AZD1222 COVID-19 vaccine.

The CDR3 loop is CASRPGGPGANVLTF. For the CDR3, the DNA is TGTGCCAGCAGACCAGGGGGTCCTGGGGCCAACGTCCTGACTTTC. The chain is built from TRBV2 and TRBJ2-6; TRBD1 matches at 7 bases. Germline CDR1 is SNHLY and CDR2 is FYNNEI. The CDR3 extends over 15 amino acids. The junction had 4 bases not matched to a gene; V was cut back by 6 bases and J by 2 bases. Full variable domain (remainder filled in from reference TRBV2 and TRBJ2-6): EPEVTQTPSHQVTQMGQEVILRCVPISNHLYFYWYRQILGQKVEFLVSFYNNEISEKSEIFDDQFSVERPDGSNFTLKIRSTKLEDSAMYFCASRPGGPGANVLTFGAGSRLTVL.

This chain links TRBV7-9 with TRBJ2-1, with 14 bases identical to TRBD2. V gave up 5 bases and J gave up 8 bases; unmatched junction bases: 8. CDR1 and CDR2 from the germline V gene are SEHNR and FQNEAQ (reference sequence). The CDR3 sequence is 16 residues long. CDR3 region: CASSRRGTSGSYEQFF. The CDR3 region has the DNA TGTGCCAGCAGCCGTCGTGGGACTAGCGGGAGTTATGAGCAGTTCTTC. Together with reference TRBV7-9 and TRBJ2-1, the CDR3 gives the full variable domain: DTGVSQNPRHKITKRGQNVTFRCDPISEHNRLYWYRQTLGQGPEFLTYFQNEAQLEKSRLLSDRFSAERPKGSFSTLEIQRTEQGDSAMYLCASSRRGTSGSYEQFFGPGTRLTVL.

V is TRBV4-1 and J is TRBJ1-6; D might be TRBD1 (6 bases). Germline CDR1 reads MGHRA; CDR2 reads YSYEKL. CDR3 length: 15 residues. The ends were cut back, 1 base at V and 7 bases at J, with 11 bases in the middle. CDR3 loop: CASSQALQGNSPLHF. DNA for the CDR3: TGCGCCAGCAGCCAAGCGCTCCAGGGGAATTCACCCCTCCACTTT.

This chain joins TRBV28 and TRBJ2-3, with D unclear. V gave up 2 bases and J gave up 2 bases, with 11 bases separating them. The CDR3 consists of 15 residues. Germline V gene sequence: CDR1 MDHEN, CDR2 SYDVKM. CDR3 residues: CASSLIRQPTDTQYF. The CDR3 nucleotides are TGTGCCAGCAGTTTAATACGGCAACCCACAGATACGCAGTATTTT.

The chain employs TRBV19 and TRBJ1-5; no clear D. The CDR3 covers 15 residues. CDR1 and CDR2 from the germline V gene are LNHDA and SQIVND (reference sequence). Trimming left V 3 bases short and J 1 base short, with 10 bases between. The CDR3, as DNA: TGTGCCAGTAGTATTGCAGGTCAAAGCAATCAGCCCCAGCATTTT. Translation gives CASSIAGQSNQPQHF.

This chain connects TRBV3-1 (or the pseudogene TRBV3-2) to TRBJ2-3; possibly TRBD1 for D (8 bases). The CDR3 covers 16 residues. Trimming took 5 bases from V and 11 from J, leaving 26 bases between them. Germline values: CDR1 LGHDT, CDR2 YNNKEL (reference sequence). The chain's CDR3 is CASSGTGQAGEGKQYF. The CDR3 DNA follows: TGTGCCAGCAGCGGTACGGGACAGGCGGGGGAGGGTAAGCAGTATTTT.

CDR3 DNA: TGTGCCAGCAGCCAAGATATGGGACAAGGTGGCTACACCTTC. The encoded protein is CASSQDMGQGGYTF. The V and J genes are TRBV3-1 (or the pseudogene TRBV3-2) and TRBJ1-2; D possibly corresponds to TRBD1 (6 bases). Germline V lookup: CDR1 LGHDT, CDR2 YNNKEL (reference sequence). This CDR3 spans 14 amino acids. Trimming took 0 bases from V and 7 from J, leaving 12 bases between them.

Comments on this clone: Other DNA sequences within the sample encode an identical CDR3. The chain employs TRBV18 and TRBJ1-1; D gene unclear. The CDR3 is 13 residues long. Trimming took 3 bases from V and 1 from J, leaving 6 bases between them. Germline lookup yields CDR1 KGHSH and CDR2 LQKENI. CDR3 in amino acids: CASSPQKNTEAFF. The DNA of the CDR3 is TGTGCCAGCTCACCCCAGAAGAACACTGAAGCTTTCTTT.

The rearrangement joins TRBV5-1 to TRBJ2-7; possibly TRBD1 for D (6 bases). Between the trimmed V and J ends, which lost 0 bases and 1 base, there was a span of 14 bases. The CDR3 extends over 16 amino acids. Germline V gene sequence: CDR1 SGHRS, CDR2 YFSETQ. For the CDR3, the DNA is TGCGCCAGCAGCTTGGGTGTTGGACAGAGTTCCTACGAGCAGTACTTC. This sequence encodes CASSLGVGQSSYEQYF. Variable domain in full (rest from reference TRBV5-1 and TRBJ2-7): KAGVTQTPRYLIKTRGQQVTLSCSPISGHRSVSWYQQTPGQGLQFLFEYFSETQRNKGNFPGRFSGRQFSNSRSEMNVSTLELGDSALYLCASSLGVGQSSYEQYFGPGTRLTVT.

The CDR3 loop reads CASSTLRGRQTEAFF. The CDR3 DNA reads TGTGCCAGTAGTACACTCCGGGGCAGACAAACTGAAGCTTTCTTT. The V call is TRBV19, the J call TRBJ1-1; TRBD1 is a possible D gene (5 bases). V lost 4 bases and J lost 5, with 17 bases in between. CDR3 length: 15 residues. Germline CDR1 reads LNHDA; CDR2 reads SQIVND (reference sequence).

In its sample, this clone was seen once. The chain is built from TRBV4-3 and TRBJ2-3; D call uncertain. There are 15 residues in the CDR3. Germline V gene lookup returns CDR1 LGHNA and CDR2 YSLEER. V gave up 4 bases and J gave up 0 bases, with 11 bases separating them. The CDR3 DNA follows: TGCGCCAGCAGCCCGGATTATTCTAGCACAGATACGCAGTATTTT. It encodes CASSPDYSSTDTQYF.

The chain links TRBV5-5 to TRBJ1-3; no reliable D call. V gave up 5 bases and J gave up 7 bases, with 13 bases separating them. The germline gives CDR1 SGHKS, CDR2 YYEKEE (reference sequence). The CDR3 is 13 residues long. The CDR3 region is CASSSSDRNTIYF. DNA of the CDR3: TGTGCCAGCAGTTCGAGTGATAGGAACACCATATATTTT.

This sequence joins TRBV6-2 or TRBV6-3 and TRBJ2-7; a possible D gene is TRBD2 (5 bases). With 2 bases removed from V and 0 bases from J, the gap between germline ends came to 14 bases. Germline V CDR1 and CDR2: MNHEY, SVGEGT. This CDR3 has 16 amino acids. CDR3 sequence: CASSYPSSAGSYEQYF. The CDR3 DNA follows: TGTGCCAGCAGTTACCCCTCCTCCGCGGGCTCCTACGAGCAGTACTTC.

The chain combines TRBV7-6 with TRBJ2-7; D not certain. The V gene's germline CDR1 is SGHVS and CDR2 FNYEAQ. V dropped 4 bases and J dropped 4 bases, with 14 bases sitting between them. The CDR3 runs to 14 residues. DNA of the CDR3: TGTGCCAGCAGCTCGACCAGCTCAACTTACGAGCAGTACTTC. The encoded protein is CASSSTSSTYEQYF.

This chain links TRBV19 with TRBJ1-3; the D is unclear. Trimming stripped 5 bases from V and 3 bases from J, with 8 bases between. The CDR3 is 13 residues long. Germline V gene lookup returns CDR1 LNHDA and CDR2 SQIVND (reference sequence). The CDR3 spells CASSPSSGNTIYF. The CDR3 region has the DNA TGTGCCAGTAGTCCCTCCAGTGGAAACACCATATATTTT.

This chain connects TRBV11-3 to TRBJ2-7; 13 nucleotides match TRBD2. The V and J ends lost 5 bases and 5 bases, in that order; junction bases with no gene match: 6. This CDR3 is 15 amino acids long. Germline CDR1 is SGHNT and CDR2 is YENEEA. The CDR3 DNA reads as TGTGCCAGCAGCCCCGGGACTAGCGGGAACGACGAGCAGTACTTC. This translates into CASSPGTSGNDEQYF.

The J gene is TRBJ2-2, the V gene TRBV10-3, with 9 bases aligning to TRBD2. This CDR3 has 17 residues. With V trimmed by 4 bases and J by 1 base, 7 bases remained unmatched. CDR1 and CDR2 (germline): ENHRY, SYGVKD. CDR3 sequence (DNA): TGTGCCATCAGTGGTGGGACTAGCAGCTTGAACACCGGGGAGCTGTTTTTT. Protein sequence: CAISGGTSSLNTGELFF.

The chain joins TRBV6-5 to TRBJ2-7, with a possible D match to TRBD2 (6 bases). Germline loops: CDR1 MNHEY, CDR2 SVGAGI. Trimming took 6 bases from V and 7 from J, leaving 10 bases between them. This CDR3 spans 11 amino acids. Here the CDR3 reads CASSPGEEQYF. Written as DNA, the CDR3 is TGTGCCAGCAGCCCGGGGGAGGAGCAGTACTTC.

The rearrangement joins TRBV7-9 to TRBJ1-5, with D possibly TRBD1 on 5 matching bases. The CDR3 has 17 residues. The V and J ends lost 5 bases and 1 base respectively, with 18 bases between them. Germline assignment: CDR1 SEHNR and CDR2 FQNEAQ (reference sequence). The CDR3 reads CASSGGRAGQSNQPQHF. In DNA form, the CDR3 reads TGTGCCAGCAGCGGAGGTAGGGCAGGGCAGAGCAATCAGCCCCAGCATTTT.

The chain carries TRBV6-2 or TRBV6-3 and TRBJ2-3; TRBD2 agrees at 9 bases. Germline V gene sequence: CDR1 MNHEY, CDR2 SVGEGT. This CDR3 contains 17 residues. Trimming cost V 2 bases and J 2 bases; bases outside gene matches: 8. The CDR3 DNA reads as TGTGCCAGCAGTTACCCGACTAGCGGAGAGTACACAGATACGCAGTATTTT. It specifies CASSYPTSGEYTDTQYF.

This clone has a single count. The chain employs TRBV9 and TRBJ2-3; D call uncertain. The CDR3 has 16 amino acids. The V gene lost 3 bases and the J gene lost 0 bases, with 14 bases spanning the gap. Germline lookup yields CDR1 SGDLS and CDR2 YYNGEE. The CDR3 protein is CASSALPSSSTDTQYF. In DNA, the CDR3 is TGTGCCAGCAGCGCCCTGCCCAGCTCTAGCACAGATACGCAGTATTTT.

The CDR3: CASSQYPGNTIYF. CDR3 DNA: TGTGCCAGCAGCCAATACCCTGGAAACACCATATATTTT. The chain couples TRBV28 to TRBJ1-3, with unresolved D. V lost 6 bases, J lost 2 bases, and 8 bases lay in between. The CDR3 covers 13 residues. Germline-derived CDR1 and CDR2 are MDHEN and SYDVKM.

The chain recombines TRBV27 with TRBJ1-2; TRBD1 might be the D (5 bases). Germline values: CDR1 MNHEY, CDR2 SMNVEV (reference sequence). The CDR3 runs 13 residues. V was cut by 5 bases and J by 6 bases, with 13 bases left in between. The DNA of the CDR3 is TGTGCCAGCAGTCCCCGGGACGGTAATGGCTACACCTTC. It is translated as CASSPRDGNGYTF.

The CDR3 DNA follows: TGTGCCAGTAGTATAGTCGCCAGGGCGAAGCAGTTCTTC. It specifies CASSIVARAKQFF. This rearrangement joins TRBV19 to TRBJ2-1; a possible D gene is TRBD1 (5 bases). This CDR3 contains 13 residues. CDR1 is LNHDA and CDR2 is SQIVND in the germline V gene (reference sequence). V was shortened by 1 base and J by 11 bases, with 12 bases between the two germline ends.

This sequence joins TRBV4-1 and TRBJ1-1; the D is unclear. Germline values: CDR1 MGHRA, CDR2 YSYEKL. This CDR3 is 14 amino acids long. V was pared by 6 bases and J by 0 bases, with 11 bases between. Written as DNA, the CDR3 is TGCGCCAGCAGAGGCAGAACAGTGAACACTGAAGCTTTCTTT. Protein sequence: CASRGRTVNTEAFF.

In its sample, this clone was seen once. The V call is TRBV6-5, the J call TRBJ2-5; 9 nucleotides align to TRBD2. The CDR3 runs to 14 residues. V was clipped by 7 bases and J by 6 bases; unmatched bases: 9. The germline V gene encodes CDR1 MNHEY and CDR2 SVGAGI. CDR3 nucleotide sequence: TGTGCCAGCAAGGGTAGCGGGAGTAGGAAGACCCAGTACTTC. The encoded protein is CASKGSGSRKTQYF.